The clone carrying this T cell receptor beta chain has only a few counts. TCRdb used MiXCR to reprocess the reads, holding one entry per CDR3 protein. The sample carries 200,000 or so distinct CDR3 sequences, around 20% recorded once. This CDR3 region has 15 residues. With 9 bases removed from V and 3 bases from J, the gap between germline ends came to 18 bases. This entry is derived from a study of T cell repertoires in cytomegalovirus infection. This sequence was found in a human donor in good health (CMV status not recorded). Some clones in this sample may be carry-over from other donors' samples. Sequencing was carried out using PBMCs. The chain has TRBV12-3 or TRBV12-4 and TRBJ1-5; TRBD1 might be the D (5 bases). CDR3 in amino acids: CASGPLAGPNQPQHF. For the CDR3, the DNA is TGTGCCAGTGGGCCCTTGGCAGGGCCCAATCAGCCCCAGCATTTT.